The 5 T cell receptor beta chains below were found in one sample sequenced in a study of early T cells in non-severe SARS-CoV-2 infection. A single record per CDR3 protein comes from TCRdb applying MiXCR to the 5' RACE reads. This repertoire shows tens of thousands of distinct CDR3 sequences, under 15% found once; its top ten account for 4.5% to 7%. The sample consisted of whole blood. Source of these receptors: an adult who was a healthcare worker with PCR-confirmed SARS-CoV-2 infection or an uninfected control (not recorded which).

This clonotype was picked up many times. Here the CDR3 reads CASSLSGRRGNEQFF. The DNA of the CDR3 is TGTGCCAGCAGCCTTAGCGGGAGAAGGGGCAATGAGCAGTTCTTC. The gene calls are TRBV5-4 and TRBJ2-1; 9 positions agree with TRBD2. CDR1 SGHNT and CDR2 YYREEE come from the germline V gene (reference sequence). V shed 4 bases, J shed 6 bases, and the junction held 8 bases outside the gene matches. The CDR3 is 15 residues long.

V gene TRBV7-2 combines with J gene TRBJ2-3; no firm D call. Trimming pared 1 base from V and 4 bases from J, leaving 18 bases between. In germline, CDR1 is SGHTA, CDR2 FQGNSA. CDR3 length equals 17 residues. The CDR3 nucleotides read TGTGCCAGCAGCTTAGAGTCTGGTCCTCTTTGGGCAGATACGCAGTATTTT. Residues: CASSLESGPLWADTQYF.

The chain has TRBV29-1 and TRBJ2-5, with 10 positions matching TRBD2. Germline V lookup: CDR1 SQVTM, CDR2 ANQGSEA. This CDR3 is built from 15 residues. V lost 6 bases and J lost 5; bases outside the gene matches: 12. The CDR3 DNA follows: TGCAGCGTCCAAACTAGCGGGGCTGCCATGGAGACCCAGTACTTC. Protein sequence: CSVQTSGAAMETQYF.

This clonotype was picked up many times. The chain links TRBV24-1 to TRBJ2-3; 7 bases fit TRBD1. Germline-derived CDR1 and CDR2 are KGHDR and SFDVKD. The CDR3 runs 17 residues. Trimming removed 4 bases from V and 3 bases from J; junction bases left unmatched: 12. The CDR3 protein is CATSDRATRQGTDTQYF. CDR3 coding DNA: TGTGCCACCAGTGACCGGGCCACAAGACAGGGAACAGATACGCAGTATTTT.

This clonotype was detected ten times or more. The chain combines TRBV12-3 or TRBV12-4 with TRBJ2-1; no reliable D call. V was clipped by 3 bases and J by 8 bases, with 8 bases between them. The CDR3 consists of 12 residues. CDR3 sequence (DNA): TGTGCCAGCAGTTTTTCCTTTTATGAGCAGTTCTTC. This encodes CASSFSFYEQFF.